The 31 T cell receptor beta chains listed next were all sequenced from one sample in a study of blood T cells in healthy people across ages. PCR was performed a second time for about 7 to 11 cycles using a sample-barcoded 5' primer and a J-beta primer mix. TCRdb reprocessed the 5' RACE reads with MiXCR, giving one entry per CDR3 protein. Of approximately 800,000 distinct CDR3 sequences detected, 58% appear once; the ten largest clones hold about 20%. Sequencing was carried out using blood. These receptors were taken from a man in his thirties or forties in good health.

The chain employs TRBV7-9 and TRBJ2-3; D gene ambiguous. This CDR3 comprises 16 residues. CDR1 SEHNR and CDR2 FQNEAQ come from the germline V gene (reference sequence). Trimming removed 4 bases from V and 2 bases from J, with 16 bases in between. CDR3 sequence (DNA): TGTGCCAGCAGCTCCCAGGCTAGTCCTTACACAGATACGCAGTATTTT. Its protein is CASSSQASPYTDTQYF.

This clonotype was observed a few times. The CDR3 sequence is CASSRLYGRETQYF. The CDR3 DNA reads as TGTGCCAGCAGCCGTCTTTACGGGAGGGAGACCCAGTACTTC. This chain links TRBV28 with TRBJ2-5; 7 bases are shared with TRBD2. Losses at the gene ends were 6 bases for V and 5 bases for J; bases not matched to a gene: 9. Germline CDR1 and CDR2: MDHEN and SYDVKM. This CDR3 has 14 residues.

The gene calls are TRBV5-1 and TRBJ2-2, with 7 nucleotides matching TRBD1. The V and J ends lost 4 bases and 2 bases, in that order; junction bases with no gene match: 11. The CDR3 totals 17 residues. CDR1 and CDR2 (germline): SGHRS, YFSETQ. Here the CDR3 reads CASSDGTGQTNTGELFF. CDR3 coding DNA: TGCGCCAGCAGCGACGGAACGGGACAGACTAACACCGGGGAGCTGTTTTTT.

This clonotype was counted only a few times. The J gene is TRBJ2-7, the V gene TRBV6-5, with unresolved D. The germline V gene encodes CDR1 MNHEY and CDR2 SVGAGI. The CDR3 loop spans 16 amino acids. V was shortened by 5 bases and J by 3 bases, with 20 bases between the two germline ends. The CDR3 DNA reads TGTGCCAGCAGTCCACTCTTTGGCTCTCAATACTACGAGCAGTACTTC. This encodes CASSPLFGSQYYEQYF.

The V call is TRBV5-6, the J call TRBJ2-7, with 7 bases that match TRBD1. Unmatched junction bases numbered 2, after V lost 4 bases and J lost 4 bases. Per the germline V gene, CDR1 is SGHDT and CDR2 is YYEEEE. This CDR3 contains 12 residues. The CDR3 DNA reads as TGTGCCAGCAGCGACAGGGATTACGAGCAGTACTTC. Protein sequence: CASSDRDYEQYF.

Only one count was recorded for this clonotype. This chain connects TRBV20-1 to TRBJ2-3; the D is unclear. This CDR3 has 14 amino acids. Trimming pared 1 base from V and 0 bases from J, leaving 8 bases between. Germline lookup yields CDR1 DFQATT and CDR2 SNEGSKA (reference sequence). Here the CDR3 reads CSARVAISTDTQYF. In DNA form, the CDR3 reads TGCAGTGCTAGAGTGGCAATTAGCACAGATACGCAGTATTTT.

This chain connects TRBV6-5 to TRBJ2-5; TRBD2 agrees at 9 bases. The tail of the sequence fits TRBJ2-7 better, so the J call may be wrong. Germline CDR1 MNHEY, CDR2 SVGAGI. This CDR3 spans 12 amino acids. CDR3 protein: CASSSSGAEQYF. The CDR3 DNA reads TGTGCCAGCAGTTCTAGCGGGGCCGAGCAGTACTTC.

The chain links TRBV12-3 or TRBV12-4 to TRBJ2-3; possible D gene TRBD1, 5 bases. The V gene lost 3 bases and the J gene lost 1 base, with 14 bases spanning the gap. This CDR3 region has 16 residues. CDR3 coding DNA: TGTGCCAGCAGTTTCGGGTCGTGGGGCGGCACAGATACGCAGTATTTT. Its translation is CASSFGSWGGTDTQYF.

This rearrangement joins TRBV5-8 to TRBJ2-7, with TRBD1 matching 11 bases. The length of the CDR3 is 17 residues. V shed 0 bases and J 3 bases; nucleotides not matched to a gene: 8. Germline-derived CDR1 and CDR2 are SGHTS and YDEGEE. CDR3 DNA sequence: TGTGCCAGCAGCTTGGACGGGGGACAGGGGGGATTCTACGAGCAGTACTTC. Translation: CASSLDGGQGGFYEQYF.

CDR3 bases: TGCAGTGCCCCTGACGTGATCTCCTACAATGAGCAGTTCTTC. Amino acids: CSAPDVISYNEQFF. The chain is built from TRBV20-1 and TRBJ2-1; D gene ambiguous. Deletions cut 6 bases from V and 0 bases from J, with 12 bases between. CDR3 length equals 14 residues. Looked up from germline, CDR1 is DFQATT and CDR2 is SNEGSKA (reference sequence).

The table lists this clonotype with a count of one. This chain joins TRBV10-3 and TRBJ2-4; D is possibly TRBD1 (5 bases). The end of the DNA fits TRBJ2-7 better, so the J call may be wrong. The CDR3 length is 18 residues. Germline CDR1 reads ENHRY; CDR2 reads SYGVKD. CDR3 loop: CATQGPQGSPTSYYEQYF. The CDR3 nucleotides are TGTGCCACGCAGGGTCCCCAAGGCTCACCCACTTCTTACTACGAGCAGTACTTC.

The chain has TRBV20-1 and TRBJ2-2; D not resolved. The V gene's germline CDR1 is DFQATT and CDR2 SNEGSKA (reference sequence). The CDR3 spans 13 residues. Trimming left V 2 bases short and J 3 bases short, with 7 bases between. The CDR3 loop is CSARPADTGELFF. The CDR3 nucleotides are TGCAGTGCTAGACCGGCCGACACCGGGGAGCTGTTTTTT.

About this clonotype: Sequence at one end of the junction differs from germline and may be a read error. This chain connects TRBV10-1 to TRBJ1-2; D not certain. The germline gives CDR1 WNHNN, CDR2 SYGVQD (reference sequence). There are 12 residues in the CDR3. CDR3 nucleotide sequence: TGTGCCAGCAGTTACGGCGGTTCTGGCTACACCTTC. It translates to CASSYGGSGYTF.

The chain links TRBV25-1 to TRBJ1-2, with a weak D call TRBD1 (6 bases). The CDR3 is 13 residues long. Germline V CDR1 and CDR2: MGHDK, SYGVNS. With 9 bases removed from V and 2 bases from J, the gap between germline ends came to 13 bases. CDR3 amino acids: CASKDGTNYGYTF. DNA of the CDR3: TGTGCCAGTAAGGACGGGACAAACTATGGCTACACCTTC.

This clonotype appeared a few times. CDR3 amino acids: CASRGLTETQYF. Here the CDR3 DNA reads TGTGCCAGCAGGGGGTTAACGGAGACCCAGTACTTC. The V gene is TRBV6-2 or TRBV6-3, the J gene TRBJ2-4; D gene uncertain. The J call is in doubt because the DNA end fits TRBJ2-5 better. This CDR3 has 12 residues. Looked up from germline, CDR1 is MNHEY and CDR2 is SVGEGT.

This clonotype was seen repeatedly, ten times or more. The J gene is TRBJ2-1, the V gene TRBV29-1; D is possibly TRBD1 (6 bases). This CDR3 is 13 amino acids long. Germline values: CDR1 SQVTM, CDR2 ANQGSEA. Trimming cost V 4 bases and J 7 bases, with 14 bases left between them. The CDR3 sequence is CSVASRQGNEQFF. CDR3 bases: TGCAGCGTTGCCTCCCGCCAGGGGAATGAGCAGTTCTTC.

The V gene is TRBV5-1, the J gene TRBJ2-3; TRBD2 agrees at 8 bases. J gave up 3 bases and V 0 bases, and 6 bases lay outside the gene matches. The germline CDR1 and CDR2 sequences are SGHRS and YFSETQ. There are 16 residues in the CDR3. CDR3 nucleotide sequence: TGCGCCAGCAGCTTGGCGATTAGCGGGGAAACAGATACGCAGTATTTT. Translating gives CASSLAISGETDTQYF.

The V call is TRBV18, the J call TRBJ2-1; 10 bases fit TRBD1. Per germline, CDR1 KGHSH and CDR2 LQKENI. Losses at the gene ends were 4 bases for V and 15 bases for J; bases not matched to a gene: 15. The CDR3 is made up of 15 amino acids. CDR3 residues: CASSLRQGAKETRFF. CDR3 bases: TGTGCCAGCTCACTTCGACAGGGGGCAAAAGAGACCCGGTTCTTC.

This clonotype occurred a few times. The gene calls are TRBV5-1 and TRBJ2-7; 12 nucleotides line up with TRBD1. This CDR3 spans 17 amino acids. The J segment lost 7 bases and the V segment lost 4 bases, leaving 15 bases of the junction unmatched. The germline V gene encodes CDR1 SGHRS and CDR2 YFSETQ. The CDR3 DNA follows: TGCGCCAGCAGCAGAGGGACAGGGGGCTTTGATAATGCGGAGCAGTACTTC. It codes for CASSRGTGGFDNAEQYF. Drawing the rest from reference TRBV5-1 and TRBJ2-7, the complete variable domain is KAGVTQTPRYLIKTRGQQVTLSCSPISGHRSVSWYQQTPGQGLQFLFEYFSETQRNKGNFPGRFSGRQFSNSRSEMNVSTLELGDSALYLCASSRGTGGFDNAEQYFGPGTRLTVT.

This sequence joins TRBV27 and TRBJ2-1, with 8 nucleotides matching TRBD2. This CDR3 region has 16 residues. After removal of 4 bases from V and 0 bases from J, the junction contained 5 bases not matched to a gene. Germline CDR1 and CDR2: MNHEY and SMNVEV (reference sequence). The CDR3 reads CASSSWTSRSYNEQFF. For the CDR3, the DNA is TGTGCCAGCAGTTCCTGGACTAGCCGCTCCTACAATGAGCAGTTCTTC.

This chain connects TRBV7-2 to TRBJ1-2; 7 positions match TRBD1. Germline values: CDR1 SGHTA, CDR2 FQGNSA. The CDR3 covers 14 residues. Trimming took 5 bases from V and 1 from J; bases not matched to a gene: 4. CDR3 nucleotide sequence: TGTGCCAGCAGCCGGGACAGTTTTAACTATGGCTACACCTTC. Translating gives CASSRDSFNYGYTF.

The gene calls are TRBV6-2 or TRBV6-3 and TRBJ2-1; 7 bases line up with TRBD2. The trim removed 2 bases at V and 3 bases at J, leaving 7 bases unmatched. The CDR3 has 16 residues. The germline V gene encodes CDR1 MNHEY and CDR2 SVGEGT. CDR3 sequence reads: CASSYQPSGYYNEQFF. The CDR3 DNA sequence: TGTGCCAGCAGTTACCAGCCTAGCGGTTACTACAATGAGCAGTTCTTC.

This clonotype appeared a single time. V gene TRBV9 combines with J gene TRBJ2-7; 14 positions agree with TRBD2. The CDR3 is made up of 18 amino acids. Germline CDR1 reads SGDLS; CDR2 reads YYNGEE. The junction had 12 bases not matched to a gene; V was cut back by 4 bases and J by 3 bases. The CDR3 protein is CASSRGTSGSNRHYEQYF. CDR3 in DNA: TGTGCCAGCAGCAGGGGGACTAGCGGGAGTAACAGGCACTACGAGCAGTACTTC.

J is TRBJ2-4 and V is TRBV20-1; possible D gene TRBD2, 7 bases. The CDR3 contains 14 residues. Between the trimmed V and J ends, which lost 0 bases and 4 bases, there was a span of 10 bases. In germline, CDR1 is DFQATT, CDR2 SNEGSKA (reference sequence). The CDR3 protein is CSAREGGAKNIQYF. The CDR3 coding sequence is TGCAGTGCTAGAGAAGGGGGGGCGAAAAACATTCAGTACTTC.

V gene TRBV28 combines with J gene TRBJ2-1; D gene ambiguous. The CDR3 totals 16 residues. V lost 5 bases, J lost 0 bases, and 14 bases lay in between. Germline-derived CDR1 and CDR2 are MDHEN and SYDVKM. CDR3 nucleotides: TGTGCCAGCAGTACCCGACTGGAGAGCTCCTACAATGAGCAGTTCTTC. Encoded protein: CASSTRLESSYNEQFF.

The chain joins TRBV7-6 to TRBJ1-1, with D possibly matching TRBD1 (5 bases). Between the trimmed V and J ends, which lost 5 bases and 4 bases, there was a span of 26 bases. The CDR3 is made up of 18 amino acids. Germline values: CDR1 SGHVS, CDR2 FNYEAQ. The CDR3 sequence: CASSPVLGSGGSSTEAFF. CDR3 DNA sequence: TGTGCCAGCAGCCCTGTCCTCGGGTCCGGGGGGAGTAGCACTGAAGCTTTCTTT.

This clonotype appeared many times. The V call is TRBV7-2, the J call TRBJ2-3; D may be TRBD2 (7 bases). Germline-derived CDR1 and CDR2 are SGHTA and FQGNSA. V lost 8 bases and J lost 8, with 26 bases in between. The CDR3 has 16 amino acids. The CDR3 sequence: CASSDRSSGSRGTQYF. CDR3 in DNA: TGTGCCAGCTCAGACAGGTCTAGCGGCTCTCGGGGTACGCAGTATTTT.

The genes are TRBV3-1 and TRBJ2-3; 7 bases line up with TRBD2. The J segment lost 2 bases and the V segment lost 1 base, leaving 6 bases of the junction unmatched. The CDR3 loop spans 16 amino acids. Germline V gene lookup returns CDR1 LGHDT and CDR2 YNNKEL (reference sequence). CDR3 region: CASSQGLAEYTDTQYF. The CDR3 DNA reads TGTGCCAGCAGCCAAGGTCTAGCGGAGTACACAGATACGCAGTATTTT.

This chain uses TRBV30 with TRBJ2-1; D not certain. Trimming left V 3 bases short and J 2 bases short, with 8 bases between. The CDR3 extends over 13 amino acids. Germline CDR1 is GTSNPN and CDR2 is SVGIG (reference sequence). As DNA, the CDR3 is TGTGCCTGGAGAGGCGAAGCCTACAATGAGCAGTTCTTC. Residues: CAWRGEAYNEQFF.

This chain joins TRBV20-1 and TRBJ1-4, with unresolved D. The CDR3 runs to 14 residues. Germline V CDR1 and CDR2: DFQATT, SNEGSKA (reference sequence). Trimming cost V 5 bases and J 2 bases, with 12 bases left between them. CDR3 region: CSALPGSTNEKLFF. CDR3 DNA: TGCAGTGCTTTGCCGGGTAGCACTAATGAAAAACTGTTTTTT.

The gene calls are TRBV20-1 and TRBJ2-1, with D perhaps assigned TRBD1 or TRBD2 (7 bases each). This CDR3 spans 14 amino acids. Germline lookup yields CDR1 DFQATT and CDR2 SNEGSKA (reference sequence). Trimming removed 5 bases from V and 8 bases from J, with 19 bases in between. The CDR3 protein is CSASGEGALDEQFF. The CDR3 DNA reads as TGCAGTGCTTCCGGGGAGGGGGCCCTGGATGAGCAGTTCTTC.